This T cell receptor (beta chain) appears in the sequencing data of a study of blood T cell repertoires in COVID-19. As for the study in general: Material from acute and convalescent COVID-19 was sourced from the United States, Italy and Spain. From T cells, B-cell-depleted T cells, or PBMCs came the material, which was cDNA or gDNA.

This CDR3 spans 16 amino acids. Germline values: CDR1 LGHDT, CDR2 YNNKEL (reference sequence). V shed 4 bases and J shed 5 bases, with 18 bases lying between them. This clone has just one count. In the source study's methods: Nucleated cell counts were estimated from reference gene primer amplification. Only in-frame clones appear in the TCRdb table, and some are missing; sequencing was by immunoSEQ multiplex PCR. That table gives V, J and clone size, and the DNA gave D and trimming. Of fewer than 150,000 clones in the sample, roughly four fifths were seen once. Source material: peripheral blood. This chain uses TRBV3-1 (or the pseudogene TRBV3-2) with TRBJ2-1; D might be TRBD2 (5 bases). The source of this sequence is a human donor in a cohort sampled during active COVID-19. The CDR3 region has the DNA TGTGCCAGCAGCCTGCCATTTATAGCGACCCACAATGAGCAGTTCTTC. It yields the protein CASSLPFIATHNEQFF.